These 29 T cell receptor beta chains originate from one sample sequenced in a study of blood T cell repertoires in COVID-19. Data came from immunoSEQ multiplex PCR; TCRdb stores just in-frame clones and leaves some out. The sample records about 400,000 clones, roughly 90% being singletons. Sequencing was performed on PBMCs or T cells enriched from blood (not recorded which). These receptor sequences come from a woman in her thirties or forties with acute COVID-19.

The rearrangement joins TRBV7-9 to TRBJ2-3; 9 bases align to TRBD2. Germline lookup yields CDR1 SEHNR and CDR2 FQNEAQ (reference sequence). There are 17 residues in the CDR3. Trimming at V came to 5 bases and at J to 2 bases, leaving 11 bases not matched to a gene. CDR3 sequence reads: CASSAPGAGGTTDTQYF. CDR3 bases: TGTGCCAGCAGCGCCCCGGGAGCGGGGGGTACCACAGATACGCAGTATTTT.

CDR3: CASSRDRGNEQYF. The CDR3 bases are TGTGCCAGCAGCCGAGACAGGGGGAACGAGCAGTACTTC. The chain recombines TRBV6-5 with TRBJ2-7; 9 positions agree with TRBD1. Germline V CDR1 and CDR2: MNHEY, SVGAGI. The length of the CDR3 is 13 residues. The V gene end was trimmed by 6 bases and the J gene end by 5 bases; junction bases not matched to a gene: 5.

This chain links TRBV19 with TRBJ1-2; D possibly corresponds to TRBD1 (5 bases). V gave up 3 bases and J gave up 4 bases, with 12 bases separating them. CDR1 and CDR2 from the germline V gene are LNHDA and SQIVND (reference sequence). This CDR3 is 14 amino acids long. CDR3 sequence: CASSIGEGSYGYTF. CDR3 nucleotides: TGTGCCAGTAGTATTGGGGAGGGGAGCTATGGCTACACCTTC.

V and J are TRBV4-2 and TRBJ2-2, with D possibly being TRBD1 (5 bases). Per germline, CDR1 LGHNA and CDR2 YNFKEQ. CDR3 length: 17 amino acids. The V end lost 0 bases, the J end lost 2 bases, and 13 bases lay between the germline ends. DNA of the CDR3: TGTGCCAGCAGCCAAGATGACGGCAGGGCTAACACCGGGGAGCTGTTTTTT. It specifies CASSQDDGRANTGELFF.

This rearrangement joins TRBV25-1 to TRBJ1-1; D is possibly TRBD1 (6 bases). V was shortened by 7 bases and J by 1 base, with 13 bases between the two germline ends. The CDR3 extends over 14 amino acids. Germline CDR1 MGHDK, CDR2 SYGVNS. This CDR3 is CASNTIQGNTEAFF. CDR3 bases: TGTGCCAGCAACACTATACAGGGGAACACTGAAGCTTTCTTT.

The V call is TRBV27, the J call TRBJ1-3; 10 bases fit TRBD1. CDR1 and CDR2 (germline): MNHEY, SMNVEV (reference sequence). There are 15 residues in the CDR3. The J segment lost 2 bases and the V segment lost 2 bases, leaving 0 bases of the junction unmatched. The CDR3 DNA is TGTGCCAGCAGTTTAGGACAGGGGGCTGGAAACACCATATATTTT. Its translation is CASSLGQGAGNTIYF.

The J gene is TRBJ2-7, the V gene TRBV5-4, with 8 bases fitting TRBD1. V gave up 3 bases and J gave up 1 base; unmatched junction bases: 6. The CDR3 consists of 15 residues. From germline, CDR1 is SGHNT and CDR2 YYREEE (reference sequence). In nucleotides, the CDR3 is TGTGCCAGCAGCTCGTCGACAGGGGCTTCCTACGAGCAGTACTTC. Its protein product is CASSSSTGASYEQYF.

The chain has TRBV5-6 and TRBJ1-3, with 7 bases lining up with TRBD1. The CDR3 has 15 residues. Germline V CDR1 and CDR2: SGHDT, YYEEEE. V shed 4 bases and J 0 bases; nucleotides not matched to a gene: 4. The CDR3 DNA sequence: TGTGCCAGCAGCGCGGGACAGTACTCTGGAAACACCATATATTTT. Translated, it gives CASSAGQYSGNTIYF. The full variable domain, its missing parts supplied by reference TRBV5-6 and TRBJ1-3, is DAGVTQSPTHLIKTRGQQVTLRCSPKSGHDTVSWYQQALGQGPQFIFQYYEEEERQRGNFPDRFSGHQFPNYSSELNVNALLLGDSALYLCASSAGQYSGNTIYFGEGSWLTVV.

The chain recombines TRBV5-1 with TRBJ2-3; D is possibly TRBD2 (6 bases). The CDR3 loop spans 16 amino acids. V lost 0 bases to trimming and J lost 4 bases, with 15 bases between them. Per germline, CDR1 SGHRS and CDR2 YFSETQ. The CDR3 spells CASSLGQRASADTQYF. Here the CDR3 DNA reads TGCGCCAGCAGCTTGGGGCAGCGGGCCTCGGCAGATACGCAGTATTTT.

The V and J genes are TRBV7-6 and TRBJ2-2, with 8 bases fitting TRBD1. This CDR3 spans 15 amino acids. CDR1 is SGHVS and CDR2 is FNYEAQ in the germline V gene. V trimming: 5 bases; J trimming: 5 bases; junction bases outside the gene matches: 7. CDR3 bases: TGTGCCAGCAGCCGGACAGGGATTAGAACCGGGGAGCTGTTTTTT. Residues: CASSRTGIRTGELFF. The whole variable domain, remainder taken from reference TRBV7-6 and TRBJ2-2, is GAGVSQSPRYKVTKRGQDVALRCDPISGHVSLYWYRQALGQGPEFLTYFNYEAQQDKSGLPNDRFSAERPEGSISTLTIQRTEQRDSAMYRCASSRTGIRTGELFFGEGSRLTVL.

The chain joins TRBV7-8 to TRBJ2-1; 7 bases align to TRBD1. J lost 4 bases, V lost 4 bases, and 13 bases had no gene match. CDR1 is SGHVS and CDR2 is FQNEAQ in the germline V gene. The CDR3 runs 17 residues. CDR3 DNA: TGTGCCAGCAGCTCCCGTAGACCGGGACAGCGTTACAATGAGCAGTTCTTC. Protein product: CASSSRRPGQRYNEQFF. Variable domain in full (rest from reference TRBV7-8 and TRBJ2-1): GAGVSQSPRYKVAKRGQDVALRCDPISGHVSLFWYQQALGQGPEFLTYFQNEAQLDKSGLPSDRFFAERPEGSVSTLKIQRTQQEDSAVYLCASSSRRPGQRYNEQFFGPGTRLTVL.

The chain couples TRBV27 to TRBJ2-1, with unresolved D. Germline CDR1 is MNHEY and CDR2 is SMNVEV (reference sequence). This CDR3 is built from 11 residues. Trimming removed 5 bases from V and 6 bases from J, with 5 bases in between. In nucleotides, the CDR3 is TGTGCCAGCAGTCAGCGCAATGAGCAGTTCTTC. Amino acids: CASSQRNEQFF.

The CDR3 region is CASSYSAQGAHGYTF. CDR3 coding DNA: TGTGCCAGCAGTTACTCTGCCCAGGGGGCTCATGGCTACACCTTC. The V and J genes are TRBV6-5 and TRBJ1-2; 8 nucleotides agree with TRBD1. The ends lost 0 bases at V and 6 bases at J; junction bases unmatched: 6. There are 15 residues in the CDR3. Germline CDR1 MNHEY, CDR2 SVGAGI.

The rearrangement joins TRBV5-8 to TRBJ1-5, with 7 bases fitting TRBD1. From germline, CDR1 is SGHTS and CDR2 YDEGEE. This CDR3 contains 15 residues. V gave up 6 bases and J gave up 5 bases; unmatched junction bases: 11. The CDR3 nucleotides are TGTGCCAGCAACGATCACCGGGACAGCGATCAGCCCCAGCATTTT. Encoded protein: CASNDHRDSDQPQHF.

The V gene is TRBV9, the J gene TRBJ1-4; 8 bases map to TRBD1. Germline V CDR1 and CDR2: SGDLS, YYNGEE. Unmatched junction bases numbered 8, after V lost 3 bases and J lost 7 bases. The CDR3 extends over 15 amino acids. This chain's CDR3 is CASSARTGLGEKLFF. In DNA, the CDR3 is TGTGCCAGCAGCGCCCGGACAGGGCTAGGTGAAAAACTGTTTTTT.

This clone is a singleton in its sample. Here the CDR3 DNA reads TGTGCCAGCGCGGGTGACCGACGCTACGAGCAGTACTTC. This sequence encodes CASAGDRRYEQYF. The chain is built from TRBV6-5 and TRBJ2-7, with TRBD2 as a possible D gene (5 bases). Germline assignment: CDR1 MNHEY and CDR2 SVGAGI. V lost 8 bases and J lost 3, with 14 bases in between. The CDR3 extends over 13 amino acids.

The DNA of the CDR3 is TGTGCCAGCAGTTTAGGTGGCAGCGGTGAACCCTTCTATGGCTACACCTTC. This gives the protein CASSLGGSGEPFYGYTF. The chain combines TRBV28 with TRBJ1-2; no clear D. The CDR3 runs to 17 residues. Germline loops: CDR1 MDHEN, CDR2 SYDVKM. Trimming took 2 bases from V and 4 from J, leaving 20 bases between them.

The chain links TRBV18 to TRBJ1-5; D is undetermined. CDR1 is KGHSH and CDR2 is LQKENI in the germline V gene. This CDR3 is built from 15 residues. V was shortened by 3 bases and J by 3 bases, with 12 bases between the two germline ends. This chain's CDR3 is CASSPLGSSNQPQHF. For the CDR3, the DNA is TGTGCCAGCTCACCCTTGGGCAGCTCCAATCAGCCCCAGCATTTT.

V usage is TRBV19 and J usage is TRBJ1-2; 8 bases fit TRBD1. The junction had 6 bases not matched to a gene; V was cut back by 1 base and J by 8 bases. Germline CDR1 LNHDA, CDR2 SQIVND (reference sequence). This CDR3 region has 14 residues. The CDR3 region has the DNA TGTGCCAGTAGTATAGTGGACAGGGACAAGGGCTACACCTTC. Its translation: CASSIVDRDKGYTF. Drawing the rest from reference TRBV19 and TRBJ1-2, the complete variable domain is DGGITQSPKYLFRKEGQNVTLSCEQNLNHDAMYWYRQDPGQGLRLIYYSQIVNDFQKGDIAEGYSVSREKKESFPLTVTSAQKNPTAFYLCASSIVDRDKGYTFGSGTRLTVV.

The chain uses TRBV27 and TRBJ1-1; 7 bases agree with TRBD1. V was clipped by 6 bases and J by 0 bases; unmatched bases: 7. CDR3 size: 15 residues. In germline, CDR1 is MNHEY, CDR2 SMNVEV (reference sequence). CDR3 region: CASSRTGDVNTEAFF. The CDR3 bases are TGTGCCAGCAGCCGTACAGGGGACGTGAACACTGAAGCTTTCTTT.

The genes are TRBV2 and TRBJ1-1; 8 bases map to TRBD1. The CDR3 covers 14 residues. J was trimmed by 1 base and V by 4 bases; bases with no gene match: 2. In germline, CDR1 is SNHLY, CDR2 FYNNEI. This CDR3 reads CASSGTGWNTEAFF. CDR3 DNA sequence: TGTGCCAGCAGTGGGACAGGGTGGAACACTGAAGCTTTCTTT.

The chain is built from TRBV2 and TRBJ2-7; tentative D call: TRBD2 (5 bases). The CDR3 is 12 residues long. From germline, CDR1 is SNHLY and CDR2 FYNNEI. Deletions cut 6 bases from V and 3 bases from J, with 9 bases between. Here the CDR3 reads CASSREGYEQYF. Written as DNA, the CDR3 is TGTGCCAGCAGCCGCGAGGGCTACGAGCAGTACTTC.

V and J are TRBV2 and TRBJ1-1; 8 bases fit TRBD1. Germline CDR1 is SNHLY and CDR2 is FYNNEI. The J segment lost 11 bases and the V segment lost 11 bases, leaving 16 bases of the junction unmatched. The CDR3 has 13 residues. In DNA, the CDR3 is TGTGCCCTTTCAAAAATTATGGACAGGGATGCTTTCTTT. It encodes CALSKIMDRDAFF.

The chain couples TRBV6-2 or TRBV6-3 to TRBJ1-5, with 9 positions matching TRBD1. The CDR3 totals 14 residues. Germline assignment: CDR1 MNHEY and CDR2 SVGEGT. V trimming: 6 bases; J trimming: 9 bases; junction bases outside the gene matches: 9. CDR3: CASSRGTGFGPQHF. The DNA of the CDR3 is TGTGCCAGCAGCCGCGGGACAGGGTTTGGGCCCCAGCATTTT.

The chain uses TRBV15 and TRBJ1-2; 9 nucleotides line up with TRBD1. CDR3 length equals 15 residues. The V gene end was trimmed by 6 bases and the J gene end by 7 bases; junction bases not matched to a gene: 12. CDR1 is LNHNV, CDR2 YYDKDF, per germline (reference sequence). The CDR3 sequence is CATSGWDREISGYTF. The CDR3 DNA is TGTGCCACCAGTGGTTGGGACAGGGAGATTAGTGGCTACACCTTC.

The rearrangement joins TRBV3-1 (or the pseudogene TRBV3-2) to TRBJ2-5; the D is unclear. The V gene's germline CDR1 is LGHDT and CDR2 YNNKEL (reference sequence). The CDR3 contains 14 residues. The ends were cut back, 1 base at V and 6 bases at J, with 12 bases in the middle. The CDR3 DNA follows: TGTGCCAGCAGCCAAGCCCCTAGTAGTCAGACCCAGTACTTC. This encodes CASSQAPSSQTQYF.

This CDR3 reads CATSDPGQGTEAFF. CDR3 bases: TGTGCCACCAGTGATCCGGGACAGGGCACTGAAGCTTTCTTT. The chain links TRBV24-1 to TRBJ1-1, with 9 bases identical to TRBD1. V shed 3 bases and J 4 bases; nucleotides not matched to a gene: 2. Germline V gene sequence: CDR1 KGHDR, CDR2 SFDVKD. The CDR3 is made up of 14 amino acids.

CDR3 amino acids: CASSTEAGERSPLHF. In DNA form, the CDR3 reads TGTGCCAGCTCCACGGAGGCAGGGGAGAGGAGTCCCCTCCACTTT. The genes are TRBV18 and TRBJ1-6; D perhaps matches TRBD1 (6 bases). The CDR3 sequence is 15 residues long. V was shortened by 6 bases and J by 13 bases, with 22 bases between the two germline ends. Germline lookup yields CDR1 KGHSH and CDR2 LQKENI.

CDR3 amino acids: CASSQDHGDYGYTF. CDR3 nucleotide sequence: TGTGCCAGCAGCCAAGATCACGGAGACTATGGCTACACCTTC. The genes are TRBV14 and TRBJ1-2; D not resolved. CDR3 length equals 14 residues. Trimming shortened V by 0 bases and J by 3 bases, and 8 bases separated the two germline ends. Germline loops: CDR1 SGHDN, CDR2 FVKESK.